This TCR beta chain was recorded in a study of PD-1 blockade in mismatch repair-deficient tumors. Study overall: Patients had 12 to 13 mismatch repair-deficient cancer types and were previously treated and progressing. General observations from the study: Tumor-resident clones, often undetectable pretreatment in blood, expanded then contracted after pembrolizumab.

Mismatch repair deficiency was confirmed in all patients, by PCR or immunohistochemistry. The TCR-sequenced patients were three responders to pembrolizumab. Here immunoSEQ multiplex PCR was the method, and the copy in TCRdb shows in-frame clones only, minus some. The sample includes 120,000 or so clones, 86% of them seen just once. Notes on this clone: Its antigen is still unknown.

The receptor was isolated from an adult with mismatch repair-deficient cancer. The sequencing used peripheral blood, collected 44 weeks after starting pembrolizumab.

The CDR3 protein is CASSPADRAETQYF. The DNA of the CDR3 is TGTGCCAGCTCACCCGCGGACAGGGCAGAGACCCAGTACTTC. The V gene is TRBV18, the J gene TRBJ2-5; 8 nucleotides line up with TRBD1. Germline V CDR1 and CDR2: KGHSH, LQKENI. This CDR3 is 14 amino acids long. The V gene end was trimmed by 3 bases and the J gene end by 4 bases; junction bases not matched to a gene: 4.